This T cell receptor beta chain appears in the sequencing data of a study of CD8 T cells in ankylosing spondylitis. Trimming took off 3 bases at V and 9 bases at J, with 16 bases between the two ends. Per germline, CDR1 SGDLS and CDR2 YYNGEE. This CDR3 contains 14 residues. Findings of the study overall: Earlier studies detected some motif variants in reactive arthritis synovial fluid and blood. Disease-linked clones reportedly concentrated significantly in matched ankylosing spondylitis synovial fluid. It appeared that ankylosing spondylitis blood was characterized by a TCR beta motif of under ten highly homologous variants. Peripheral blood held disease-linked clones only at relatively low frequency, and these were CD8+.

Quantitative 5'-RACE with molecular barcodes produced the TCR beta libraries. TCRdb fed the 5' RACE reads into MiXCR, producing one record per CDR3 protein. The table records 700,000 to 1,000,000 distinct CDR3 sequences, 12% of them present only once. Details on this clonotype: What it binds is unknown.

This clonotype originated in a male donor with ankylosing spondylitis. The specimen sequenced was blood, either unsorted or a sorted T cell fraction (not recorded which). The chain employs TRBV9 and TRBJ2-1, with D possibly being TRBD1 (5 bases). The CDR3 sequence: CASSGGQFLSEQFF. Here the CDR3 DNA reads TGTGCCAGCAGCGGAGGACAATTTTTGAGTGAGCAGTTCTTC.